This section outlines one TCR beta chain sequence together with its context. Assay used: immunoSEQ multiplex PCR; TCRdb lists only in-frame clones, some missing. The table records 40,000 to 50,000 clones, approximately 86% of them present only once. The data stem from a study of blood T cell repertoires in COVID-19. The clonotype comes from a man in his sixties or seventies with acute or convalescent COVID-19. The source material was peripheral blood.

CDR3 DNA: TGTGCCAGCAGCCACAGTTACGAGCAGTACTTC. It translates to CASSHSYEQYF. The chain employs TRBV6-2 or TRBV6-3 and TRBJ2-7, with D unresolved. The V end was cut by 6 bases, the J end by 4 bases, with 7 bases between. Germline loops: CDR1 MNHEY, CDR2 SVGEGT. The CDR3 has 11 residues.